This T cell receptor beta chain was identified during a study of beta chain features in type 1 diabetes. About the study: The patient and healthy donor groups were comparable for age, gender and cell yields.

Every bit of the isolated RNA underwent reverse transcription, so sequencing read expressed TCRB transcripts. Method: immunoSEQ multiplex PCR; TCRdb's copy keeps in-frame clones and lacks some. The sample lists 600,000 to 650,000 clones; around a sixth were seen once. General study points: All four CD4+ subsets of Type 1 diabetes patients contained TCRB CDR3s that were moderately but significantly shorter.

Comments on this clone: Its antigen is unidentified. Additional DNA sequences in this sample encode the identical CDR3.

This clonotype originated in a man aged 18 to 29 in good health. The sample was naive CD4+ T cells from blood.

In DNA, the CDR3 is TGTGCCAGCAGTTTAGTGCAGGTCTACGAGCAGTACTTC. Translated: CASSLVQVYEQYF. The chain employs TRBV28 and TRBJ2-7, with D uncertain. CDR3 size: 13 residues. V was cut by 2 bases and J by 3 bases, with 8 bases left in between. Germline values: CDR1 MDHEN, CDR2 SYDVKM. Looking up the rest from reference TRBV28 and TRBJ2-7 gives the full variable domain: DVKVTQSSRYLVKRTGEKVFLECVQDMDHENMFWYRQDPGLGLRLIYFSYDVKMKEKGDIPEGYSVSREKKERFSLILESASTNQTSMYLCASSLVQVYEQYFGPGTRLTVT.